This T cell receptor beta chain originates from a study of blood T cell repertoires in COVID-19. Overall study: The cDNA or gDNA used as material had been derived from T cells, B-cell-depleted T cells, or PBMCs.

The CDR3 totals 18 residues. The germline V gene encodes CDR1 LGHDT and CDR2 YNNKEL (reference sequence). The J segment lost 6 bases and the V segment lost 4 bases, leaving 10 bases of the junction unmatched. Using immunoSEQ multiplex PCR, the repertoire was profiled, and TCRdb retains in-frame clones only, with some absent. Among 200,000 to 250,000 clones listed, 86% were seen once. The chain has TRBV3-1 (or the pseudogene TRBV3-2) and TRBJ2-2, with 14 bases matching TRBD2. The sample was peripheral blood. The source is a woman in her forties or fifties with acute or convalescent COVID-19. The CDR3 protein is CASSLRLAGGLRAGELFF. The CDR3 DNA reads TGTGCCAGCAGCCTAAGACTAGCGGGAGGGTTAAGGGCCGGGGAGCTGTTTTTT.